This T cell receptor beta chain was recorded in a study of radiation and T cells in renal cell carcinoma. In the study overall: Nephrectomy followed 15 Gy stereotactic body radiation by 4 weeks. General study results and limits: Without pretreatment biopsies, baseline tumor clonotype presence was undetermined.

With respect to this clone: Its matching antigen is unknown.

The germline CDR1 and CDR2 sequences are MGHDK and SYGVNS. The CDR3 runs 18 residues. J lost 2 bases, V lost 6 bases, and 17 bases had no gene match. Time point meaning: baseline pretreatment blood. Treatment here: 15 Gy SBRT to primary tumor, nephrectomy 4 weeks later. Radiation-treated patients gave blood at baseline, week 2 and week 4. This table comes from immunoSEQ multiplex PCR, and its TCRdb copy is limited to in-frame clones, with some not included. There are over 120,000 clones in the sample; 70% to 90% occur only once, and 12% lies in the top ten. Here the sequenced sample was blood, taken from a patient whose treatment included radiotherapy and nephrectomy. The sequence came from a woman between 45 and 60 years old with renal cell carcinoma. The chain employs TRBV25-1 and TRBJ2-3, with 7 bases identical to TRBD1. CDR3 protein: CASRPLRDSTNLTDTQYF. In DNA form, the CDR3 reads TGTGCCAGCAGACCTCTGAGGGACAGTACAAACCTCACAGATACGCAGTATTTT.